The present entry profiles one T cell receptor (beta chain) with its context. Trimming took 4 bases from V and 2 from J; bases not matched to a gene: 12. The CDR3 runs to 16 residues. Germline CDR1 and CDR2: SGHNT and YYREEE (reference sequence). This specimen comes from a study of shared clonotypes between healthy human individuals. The authors distributed each subset's genomic DNA evenly over several immunoSEQ plates. When replicate PCRs were run on sorted subsets, they used 150 to 200 ng DNA, some 29,000 T cell genomes. Libraries were prepared by immunoSEQ multiplex PCR; TCRdb keeps only in-frame clonotypes and omits some of them. This table holds 2 million to 2.5 million clones, under 95% found once.

Material for sequencing was naive CD4+ T cells from PBMCs. Noted subset: CD45RA+ positively selected. The chain joins TRBV5-4 to TRBJ2-7; TRBD2 aligns across 7 bases. The origin of this receptor is a man younger than 35 in good health. Some clones in this sample may be carry-over from other donors' samples. CDR3 sequence (DNA): TGTGCCAGCAGCGGCGTGTTAGGCGGGAGAACCTACGAGCAGTACTTC. Protein sequence: CASSGVLGGRTYEQYF.